This T cell receptor beta chain was found in a study of T cells in Graves' hyperthyroidism and ophthalmopathy. This clonotype has ten or more counts. TCR beta CDR3 region amplification was performed from RNA transcripts. Researchers ran a first-round RT-PCR on the TCR CDR3 using the HTBI primer set. TCRdb reprocessed the multiplex PCR reads with MiXCR, giving one entry per CDR3 protein. This table has 75,000 to 100,000 distinct CDR3 sequences, roughly 49% appearing once. No ophthalmopathy progression within 18 months constituted stable Graves' hyperthyroidism. Newly diagnosed hyperthyroidism, duration under 2 months, in patients aged 18 to 65. Diagnoses used clinical symptoms, serum thyroxine and TRAb, thyroid ultrasound and orbital computed tomography. The authors obtained PBMCs from roughly 10 ml of fresh peripheral blood. The CDR3 is made up of 13 amino acids. Germline values: CDR1 MNHEY, CDR2 SVGAGI. The ends lost 6 bases at V and 7 bases at J; junction bases unmatched: 0.

The chain recombines TRBV6-5 with TRBJ1-6; 10 bases match TRBD1. The sample was blood. This receptor was identified in a woman aged 40 to 50 with Graves' hyperthyroidism. The CDR3 spells CASRTGGNSPLHF. CDR3 DNA: TGTGCCAGCAGGACAGGGGGCAATTCACCCCTCCACTTT.